The 27 T cell receptor beta chains below were found in one sample sequenced in a study of T-cell memory formation after mild COVID-19. TCRdb re-called the 5' RACE reads through MiXCR, storing one row per CDR3 protein. The profile shows approximately 150,000 distinct CDR3 sequences, under 25% of them singletons. The sequencing sample was made of PBMCs or a T cell subset sorted from them (not recorded which). Receptors originate from an adult woman who had mild COVID-19 (a few samples of this study predate the infection). Cell type and time point are not known.

The chain couples TRBV24-1 to TRBJ2-7; D perhaps matches TRBD1 (6 bases). Germline loops: CDR1 KGHDR, CDR2 SFDVKD. This CDR3 has 15 residues. Trimming took off 11 bases at V and 1 base at J, with 20 bases between the two ends. This CDR3 reads CANSSKYRESYEQYF. The DNA of the CDR3 is TGTGCCAACAGCTCCAAGTACAGGGAATCCTACGAGCAGTACTTC.

This clonotype was counted only a few times. In DNA form, the CDR3 reads TGTGCCAGCAGCTTAGATTTCAGTAGCACAGATACGCAGTATTTT. Translation gives CASSLDFSSTDTQYF. V is TRBV7-2 and J is TRBJ2-3; D is ambiguous. V gave up 1 base and J gave up 0 bases, with 8 bases separating them. Germline loops: CDR1 SGHTA, CDR2 FQGNSA. The CDR3 length is 15 residues. Combining the CDR3 with reference TRBV7-2 and TRBJ2-3 gives the whole variable domain GAGVSQSPSNKVTEKGKDVELRCDPISGHTALYWYRQSLGQGLEFLIYFQGNSAPDKSGLPSDRFSAERTGGSVSTLTIQRTQQEDSAVYLCASSLDFSSTDTQYFGPGTRLTVL.

In its sample, this clonotype was seen a few times. The chain recombines TRBV7-9 with TRBJ2-5; D is ambiguous. The germline V and J ends were trimmed by 5 bases and 7 bases, with 11 bases remaining between them. CDR3 length equals 12 residues. The germline CDR1 and CDR2 sequences are SEHNR and FQNEAQ (reference sequence). CDR3 protein: CASSTGPGTQYF. The CDR3 region has the DNA TGTGCCAGCAGCACTGGACCGGGGACCCAGTACTTC. The full variable domain, rest sourced from reference TRBV7-9 and TRBJ2-5, is DTGVSQNPRHKITKRGQNVTFRCDPISEHNRLYWYRQTLGQGPEFLTYFQNEAQLEKSRLLSDRFSAERPKGSFSTLEIQRTEQGDSAMYLCASSTGPGTQYFGPGTRLLVL.

This clonotype was observed at least ten times. The V call is TRBV11-3, the J call TRBJ2-1, with 14 bases that match TRBD2. After removal of 4 bases from V and 6 bases from J, the junction contained 2 bases not matched to a gene. Germline V CDR1 and CDR2: SGHNT, YENEEA. This CDR3 contains 15 residues. The CDR3 sequence: CASSSGLAGGNEQFF. CDR3 sequence (DNA): TGTGCCAGCAGCTCCGGACTAGCGGGAGGCAATGAGCAGTTCTTC.

V is TRBV18 and J is TRBJ2-3; no firm D call. This CDR3 is 13 amino acids long. Trimming removed 2 bases at V and 4 bases at J, with 7 bases between. Germline V lookup: CDR1 KGHSH, CDR2 LQKENI. The CDR3 DNA reads TGTGCCAGCTCACCAACAGTAGCAGATACGCAGTATTTT. Translation gives CASSPTVADTQYF.

This clonotype showed up just a few times. The gene calls are TRBV10-3 and TRBJ2-1; no reliable D call. V was shortened by 3 bases and J by 7 bases, with 13 bases between the two germline ends. The CDR3 has 14 residues. CDR1 and CDR2 (germline): ENHRY, SYGVKD. CDR3 in amino acids: CAISDLRPPNEQFF. The CDR3 region has the DNA TGTGCCATCAGTGATCTCCGTCCGCCTAATGAGCAGTTCTTC.

This clonotype was recorded a few times. The rearrangement uses TRBV7-8 and TRBJ2-2, with D maybe TRBD1 (5 bases). Germline values: CDR1 SGHVS, CDR2 FQNEAQ. CDR3 length: 16 residues. V was shortened by 4 bases and J by 3 bases, with 15 bases between the two germline ends. The CDR3 loop is CASSSVGRADTGELFF. The CDR3 DNA reads as TGTGCCAGCAGCTCCGTCGGCAGGGCGGACACCGGGGAGCTGTTTTTT.

This clonotype was counted a few times. CDR3 region: CASSPRVYDRQETQYF. DNA for the CDR3: TGCGCCAGCAGCCCGCGGGTGTACGACCGCCAAGAGACCCAGTACTTC. The chain employs TRBV4-3 and TRBJ2-5; a possible D gene is TRBD2 (5 bases). V dropped 4 bases and J dropped 1 base, with 16 bases sitting between them. The CDR3 spans 16 residues. In germline, CDR1 is LGHNA, CDR2 YSLEER.

This clonotype was observed a few times. V gene TRBV7-2 combines with J gene TRBJ2-1; 12 bases agree with TRBD2. The V gene end was trimmed by 6 bases and the J gene end by 5 bases; junction bases not matched to a gene: 5. The CDR3 is 15 amino acids. Germline assignment: CDR1 SGHTA and CDR2 FQGNSA. The CDR3 DNA reads as TGTGCCAGCAGGGGTGGACTAGCGGGAAACAATGAGCAGTTCTTC. It is translated as CASRGGLAGNNEQFF.

This clonotype has just a few counts. In DNA form, the CDR3 reads TGCAGCGTTGAATTATGGGGGCCCACTGAAGCTTTCTTT. It translates to CSVELWGPTEAFF. The chain uses TRBV29-1 and TRBJ1-1; the D gene is possibly TRBD1 (6 bases). Trimming cost V 2 bases and J 4 bases, with 11 bases left between them. The CDR3 has 13 residues. Germline V gives CDR1 SQVTM, CDR2 ANQGSEA.

This chain links TRBV7-2 with TRBJ1-5; D remains ambiguous. The CDR3 is made up of 13 amino acids. The V end lost 4 bases, the J end lost 7 bases, and 11 bases lay between the germline ends. Germline CDR1 SGHTA, CDR2 FQGNSA. The CDR3 bases are TGTGCCAGCAGCTACGTGGCCGAGCAGCCCCAGCATTTT. This gives the protein CASSYVAEQPQHF.

In this sample, this clonotype turned up once. V gene TRBV12-3 or TRBV12-4 combines with J gene TRBJ1-2; D is unclear. The CDR3 covers 13 residues. The ends were cut back, 6 bases at V and 4 bases at J, with 12 bases in the middle. The CDR3 here is CASSYSGAYGYTF. The DNA for the CDR3 is TGTGCCAGCAGCTACAGCGGCGCCTATGGCTACACCTTC.

This chain uses TRBV2 with TRBJ2-7; tentatively, D is TRBD2 (6 bases). CDR1 is SNHLY and CDR2 is FYNNEI in the germline V gene. This CDR3 is 11 amino acids long. Trimming pared 5 bases from V and 7 bases from J, leaving 9 bases between. As DNA, the CDR3 is TGTGCCAGCAGTCCTAGCGTTGAGCAGTACTTC. Amino acids: CASSPSVEQYF.

V and J are TRBV5-1 and TRBJ2-1, with 9 bases aligning to TRBD1. The CDR3 loop spans 15 amino acids. Germline CDR1 and CDR2: SGHRS and YFSETQ. J gave up 8 bases and V 4 bases, and 10 bases lay outside the gene matches. As DNA, the CDR3 is TGCGCCAGCAGCCCCGCGGGTACAGGGGGCGATGAGCAGTTCTTC. Protein product: CASSPAGTGGDEQFF.

J is TRBJ1-1 and V is TRBV29-1; D may be TRBD1 (5 bases). CDR3 length: 14 residues. Germline V lookup: CDR1 SQVTM, CDR2 ANQGSEA. V was trimmed by 2 bases and J by 11 bases, leaving 21 bases between them. The CDR3 nucleotides are TGCAGCGTTGAACTATCCACTGGGGCAGTGCGTGCTTTCTTT. Translation: CSVELSTGAVRAFF.

This clonotype appeared a few times. This rearrangement joins TRBV7-3 to TRBJ1-2; D is perhaps TRBD1 (5 bases). Between the trimmed V and J ends, which lost 1 base and 2 bases, there was a span of 11 bases. The CDR3 is 15 amino acids. Per the germline V gene, CDR1 is SGHTA and CDR2 is FQGTGA. As DNA, the CDR3 is TGTGCCAGCAGCTTAATTGGGGGTTCGAACTATGGCTACACCTTC. Its translation is CASSLIGGSNYGYTF. The full variable domain, with the rest looked up from reference TRBV7-3 and TRBJ1-2, is GAGVSQTPSNKVTEKGKYVELRCDPISGHTALYWYRQSLGQGPEFLIYFQGTGAADDSGLPNDRFFAVRPEGSVSTLKIQRTERGDSAVYLCASSLIGGSNYGYTFGSGTRLTVV.

This clonotype was recorded at least ten times. This rearrangement joins TRBV7-8 to TRBJ1-5; no definite D call. From germline, CDR1 is SGHVS and CDR2 FQNEAQ. The CDR3 extends over 16 amino acids. V was shortened by 3 bases and J by 6 bases, with 18 bases between the two germline ends. The CDR3: CASSFEPEVKGQPQHF. In DNA, the CDR3 is TGTGCCAGCAGCTTCGAGCCAGAAGTTAAAGGTCAGCCCCAGCATTTT.

The chain links TRBV2 to TRBJ2-3; TRBD1 matches 7 bases. This CDR3 has 12 amino acids. Germline V CDR1 and CDR2: SNHLY, FYNNEI. V dropped 6 bases and J dropped 15; count of bases not matched to a gene: 12. This CDR3 reads CASSETGATNYF. The DNA of the CDR3 is TGTGCCAGCAGCGAAACAGGGGCGACCAACTATTTT.

The V and J genes are TRBV29-1 and TRBJ1-5; D call uncertain. V was pared by 6 bases and J by 2 bases, with 11 bases between. The CDR3 extends over 13 amino acids. Looked up from germline, CDR1 is SQVTM and CDR2 is ANQGSEA. Here the CDR3 DNA reads TGCAGCGTCCGTATCGGGGGCAATCAGCCCCAGCATTTT. Protein product: CSVRIGGNQPQHF.

V gene TRBV7-9 combines with J gene TRBJ1-2; D is uncertain. This CDR3 has 14 residues. Germline V gene lookup returns CDR1 SEHNR and CDR2 FQNEAQ (reference sequence). V was pared by 5 bases and J by 0 bases, with 10 bases between. Here the CDR3 DNA reads TGTGCCAGCAGCAGAGAGCTGTCTAACTATGGCTACACCTTC. It translates to CASSRELSNYGYTF.

The table lists this clonotype with a few counts. J is TRBJ1-4 and V is TRBV4-1; D gene unclear. Germline lookup yields CDR1 MGHRA and CDR2 YSYEKL. Trimming took off 3 bases at V and 3 bases at J, with 11 bases between the two ends. CDR3 length: 15 amino acids. CDR3 DNA: TGCGCCAGCAGCCAGGGCCCCGTATCTAATGAAAAACTGTTTTTT. It encodes CASSQGPVSNEKLFF.

This clonotype has just a few counts. The chain has TRBV4-1 and TRBJ2-2; D is possibly TRBD1 (6 bases). Trimming cost V 0 bases and J 7 bases, with 12 bases left between them. From germline, CDR1 is MGHRA and CDR2 YSYEKL. CDR3 length: 15 residues. CDR3 bases: TGCGCCAGCAGCCAAGAGGTCAGGGGTCACGGGGAGCTGTTTTTT. Its protein product is CASSQEVRGHGELFF.

This clonotype was observed a handful of times. The chain links TRBV10-3 to TRBJ2-2; 8 nucleotides agree with TRBD1. V shed 6 bases and J 1 base; nucleotides not matched to a gene: 4. The CDR3 has 15 residues. Germline values: CDR1 ENHRY, CDR2 SYGVKD. The CDR3, as DNA: TGTGCCATCAGCCCAGGGGGCCAGAACACCGGGGAGCTGTTTTTT. This gives the protein CAISPGGQNTGELFF.

The chain joins TRBV18 to TRBJ2-4; D is unresolved. The CDR3 runs 16 residues. The germline V gene encodes CDR1 KGHSH and CDR2 LQKENI. V lost 4 bases and J lost 0, with 13 bases in between. For the CDR3, the DNA is TGTGCCAGCTCACTCTACGGAATACTAGCCAAAAACATTCAGTACTTC. The encoded protein is CASSLYGILAKNIQYF.

This clonotype was seen repeatedly, ten times or more. V and J are TRBV7-2 and TRBJ2-7; the D is unclear. The V gene's germline CDR1 is SGHTA and CDR2 FQGNSA. V was clipped by 5 bases and J by 0 bases, with 11 bases between them. The CDR3 covers 14 residues. Written as DNA, the CDR3 is TGTGCCAGCAGCCCCTATCTGAGCTCCTACGAGCAGTACTTC. It translates to CASSPYLSSYEQYF.

The chain links TRBV7-9 to TRBJ2-6, with 8 positions matching TRBD1. After removal of 6 bases from V and 0 bases from J, the junction contained 19 bases not matched to a gene. Germline V gives CDR1 SEHNR, CDR2 FQNEAQ (reference sequence). CDR3 length: 21 amino acids. CDR3 DNA: TGTGCCAGCAGGTTAAAACCCGGCGGGAACAGGGGGAACTCTGGGGCCAACGTCCTGACTTTC. Its translation is CASRLKPGGNRGNSGANVLTF.

This clonotype was counted between two and nine times. At one boundary the junction diverges from the germline segment, which might be a read error. The gene calls are TRBV7-9 and TRBJ2-2; D gene unclear. The CDR3 is 10 residues long. Germline CDR1 and CDR2: SEHNR and FQNEAQ (reference sequence). For the CDR3, the DNA is TGTGCCACCAGCACCGGGGAGCTGTTTTTT. Residues: CATSTGELFF.